Listed below are T cell receptor beta chains from one sample, sequenced in a study of blood T cell repertoires in COVID-19. The assay was immunoSEQ multiplex PCR, and TCRdb's table has in-frame clones only and misses some. The table has 410,000 or so clones, about nine tenths seen once. The sample taken for sequencing was peripheral blood. The receptors come from a woman in her forties with COVID-19, enrolled during active disease. Both conserved end residues are part of each CDR3. D genes are given only for firm matches. Some rows have no size entry. The others give once, few or many, or a class for an expanded clone.

>-|TRBV3-1/TRBV3-2|TRBD1|TRBJ2-7
TGTGCCAGCAGCCAAGATCGTACCCGGACAGGGGACCCCTCCTACGAGCAGTACTTC
CASSQDRTRTGDPSYEQYF
>-|TRBV3-1/TRBV3-2|TRBD1|TRBJ1-3
TGTGCCAGCAGGCAGACAGGGGGCAAAAACACCATATATTTT
CASRQTGGKNTIYF
>-|TRBV29-1|-|TRBJ1-1
TGCAGCGCGTTCCGAGCGAACACTGAAGCTTTCTTT
CSAFRANTEAFF
>-|TRBV7-2|TRBD2|TRBJ2-2
TGTGCCAGTAATGGCGGGGGTCAATTCACCGGGGAGCTGTTTTTT
CASNGGGQFTGELFF
>-|TRBV5-1|TRBD1|TRBJ2-1
TGCGCCAGCAGCCAACCTGGGACAGGTTGGAACAATGAGCAGTTCTTC
CASSQPGTGWNNEQFF
>-|TRBV19|TRBD1|TRBJ1-4
TGTGCCAGTAGCCCTGGGCGACAGGGGCATGGGAAACTGTTTTTT
CASSPGRQGHGKLFF
>-|TRBV28|TRBD2|TRBJ2-3
TGTGCCAGCAGCCACGGACTAGCCAGCACAGATACGCAGTATTTT
CASSHGLASTDTQYF
>-|TRBV6-5|TRBD2|TRBJ2-7
TGTGCCAGCAGCTCCACTAGCGGGACTTCCTACGAGCAGTACTTC
CASSSTSGTSYEQYF
>once|TRBV5-6|TRBD1|TRBJ2-5
TGTGCCAGCAGCCCTCCCCCGGGACAGAAAGAGACCCAGTACTTC
CASSPPPGQKETQYF
>-|TRBV7-6|TRBD1|TRBJ1-1
TGTGCCAGCAGCTTCTCTACAGGGGTGGGCACTGAAGCTTTCTTT
CASSFSTGVGTEAFF
>once|TRBV7-2|TRBD2|TRBJ2-1
TGTGCCAGCAGCTTACTTCCTAGCGGGAACTACAATGAGCAGTTCTTC
CASSLLPSGNYNEQFF
>-|TRBV19|-|TRBJ1-5
TGTGCCAGTAGTATCCCCCCCGCGGGGGCAGAGCAGCCCCAGCATTTT
CASSIPPAGAEQPQHF
>-|TRBV7-8|TRBD1|TRBJ1-1
TGTGCCAGCAGCCGTCGGAGGACAGGGAGGGACCTGAACACTGAAGCTTTCTTT
CASSRRRTGRDLNTEAFF
>-|TRBV6-1|TRBD2|TRBJ2-5
TGTGCCAGCAGTGAATCTGGGACTAGCGGGGCTGAGACCCAGTACTTC
CASSESGTSGAETQYF
>-|TRBV27|TRBD1|TRBJ2-3
TGTGCCAGCAGTCGGGACAGACCCAACACAGATACGCAGTATTTT
CASSRDRPNTDTQYF
>few|TRBV30|-|TRBJ2-7
TGTGCCTGGAGTCTAGCGTCGAGTCTCTCCTACGAGCAGTACTTC
CAWSLASSLSYEQYF
>-|TRBV28|-|TRBJ2-5
TGTGCCAGCAGTACACAACAATATCGAGGGGAGACCCAGTACTTC
CASSTQQYRGETQYF
>-|TRBV7-9|-|TRBJ1-4
TGTGCCAGCAGCTTAGAGGGTCCGGGGGAATCGTTGTGGAAACTGTTTTTT
CASSLEGPGESLWKLFF
>-|TRBV6-5|-|TRBJ1-2
TGTGCCAGCTATCCTCAGGGAGGCGGCTACACCTTC
CASYPQGGGYTF
>-|TRBV6-2/TRBV6-3|-|TRBJ2-1
TGTGCCAGCAGTTACTCGAACCAGCGGAGCTACAATGAGCAGTTCTTC
CASSYSNQRSYNEQFF
>-|TRBV18|-|TRBJ1-3
TGTGCCAGCTCACCAAGCCAGGGCTCTGGAAACACCATATATTTT
CASSPSQGSGNTIYF
>-|TRBV7-2|TRBD1|TRBJ2-7
TGTGCCAGCAGCTTAATAACCGGGACAGGGGTGTACGAGCAGTACTTC
CASSLITGTGVYEQYF
>once|TRBV7-2|-|TRBJ2-7
TGTGCCAGCAGCTCCGACGGAGGGGTCTACGAGCAGTACTTC
CASSSDGGVYEQYF
>-|TRBV6-5|-|TRBJ1-1
TGTGCCAGCAGTTACTCGACTAGGAACACTGAAGCTTTCTTT
CASSYSTRNTEAFF
>-|TRBV9|-|TRBJ1-3
TGTGCCAGCAGCGTAGAGCCTTGGAGCGTATCCTCCGGAAACACCATATATTTT
CASSVEPWSVSSGNTIYF
>-|TRBV7-6|-|TRBJ2-3
TGTGCCAGCAGCTTAGATAGCGGAACTAGCACAGATACGCAGTATTTT
CASSLDSGTSTDTQYF
>-|TRBV19|TRBD2|TRBJ2-2
TGTGCCAGTAGCCCCGGTGTTCGGGGGGAAGGGACCGGGGAGCTGTTTTTT
CASSPGVRGEGTGELFF
>-|TRBV27|-|TRBJ2-3
TGTGCCAGCAGTTGGTGGAGCCGGGGCACAGATACGCAGTATTTT
CASSWWSRGTDTQYF
>-|TRBV19|TRBD2|TRBJ2-1
TGTGCCAGTAAACTAGCGGGAGCTCGGATCCACAATGAGCAGTTCTTC
CASKLAGARIHNEQFF
>once|TRBV3-1/TRBV3-2|TRBD2|TRBJ2-2
TGTGCCAGCAGCTCACTAGCGGGGTCGACCGGGGAGCTGTTTTTT
CASSSLAGSTGELFF
>few|TRBV30|TRBD1|TRBJ1-1
TGTGCCTGGAGTTGGACAGGGTCGAACACTGAAGCTTTCTTT
CAWSWTGSNTEAFF
>-|TRBV7-6|-|TRBJ1-3
TGTGCCAGCAGCTTACTGCACAGCTCTGGAAACACCATATATTTT
CASSLLHSSGNTIYF
>-|TRBV25-1|-|TRBJ1-2
TGTGCCAGCAGTGGCCCAGAAAGAGGAAGGTATGGCTACACCTTC
CASSGPERGRYGYTF
>-|TRBV12-3/TRBV12-4|-|TRBJ1-1
TGTGCCAGCAGTTTTGGTAGAAACACTGAAGCTTTCTTT
CASSFGRNTEAFF
>-|TRBV29-1|-|TRBJ2-1
TGCAGCGTTTCGAGGACAGAGCAGTTCTTC
CSVSRTEQFF
>-|TRBV5-6|-|TRBJ1-2
TGTGCCAGCAGCTTGGCTGGGGGGAGGGGCGGCTACACCTTC
CASSLAGGRGGYTF
>-|TRBV13|TRBD1|TRBJ2-2
TGTGCCAGCAGCTTACTGCAGGGGGCCTACACCGGGGAGCTGTTTTTT
CASSLLQGAYTGELFF
>-|TRBV24-1|-|TRBJ1-4
TGTGCCACCAGTGAGTCCAGGGGATCGGGTGAAAAACTGTTTTTT
CATSESRGSGEKLFF
>few|TRBV28|-|TRBJ1-1
TGTGCCAGCAGTTTAGGGCCGAACACTGAAGCTTTCTTT
CASSLGPNTEAFF
>-|TRBV6-5|-|TRBJ2-1
TGTGCCAGCAGAACTTGGGCAGTCTACAATGAGCAGTTCTTC
CASRTWAVYNEQFF
>-|TRBV11-2|TRBD2|TRBJ2-1
TGTGCCAGCAGCTTATGGGTACTAGCGGGTAACAATGAGCAGTTCTTC
CASSLWVLAGNNEQFF
>-|TRBV4-3|-|TRBJ1-3
TGCGCCAGCAGCCAAGAAACAGGCGCCATGGGGTCTGGAAACACCATATATTTT
CASSQETGAMGSGNTIYF
>-|TRBV29-1|TRBD1|TRBJ2-1
TGCAGCGGATCGTCCAGGACAGGGTATTATGAGCAGTTCTTC
CSGSSRTGYYEQFF
>-|TRBV5-1|TRBD1|TRBJ1-2
TGCGCCAGCAGCCCGGCAGGGGGCAACTATGGCTACACCTTC
CASSPAGGNYGYTF
>-|TRBV12-3/TRBV12-4|-|TRBJ1-2
TGTGCCAGCAGTCCCCTCCCCTATGGCTACACCTTC
CASSPLPYGYTF
>once|TRBV7-2|TRBD2|TRBJ2-3
TGTGCCAGCAGCTTAAGGGGTAGCGGGACACTCACAGATACGCAGTATTTT
CASSLRGSGTLTDTQYF
>-|TRBV4-1|-|TRBJ2-7
TGCGCCAGCAGCCGACAACTCGCCTACGAGCAGTACTTC
CASSRQLAYEQYF
>-|TRBV4-3|-|TRBJ1-4
TGCGCCAGCAGCCAAGGGACAAAAAATGAAAAACTGTTTTTT
CASSQGTKNEKLFF
>-|TRBV7-3|TRBD1|TRBJ2-2
TGTGCCAGCAGCCCCGGACAGGGGAGGCTGTTTTTT
CASSPGQGRLFF
>-|TRBV11-2|-|TRBJ1-6
TGTGCCAGCAGCCCGGGACTCCAGCTACCCCTCCACTTT
CASSPGLQLPLHF
>few|TRBV9|-|TRBJ2-3
TGTGCCAGCAGCGTTACAGAGACAGTTACAGATACGCAGTATTTT
CASSVTETVTDTQYF
>-|TRBV7-2|-|TRBJ1-1
TGTGCCAGCAGCTCAACGACATGGGACACTGAAGCTTTCTTT
CASSSTTWDTEAFF
>-|TRBV28|TRBD1|TRBJ2-7
TGTGCCACCCAGGGGGCCCATTACGAGCAGTACTTC
CATQGAHYEQYF